Following are 21 T cell receptor beta chains from one sample sequenced in a study of technical replicates of blood from a few donors. Clones were sequenced by immunoSEQ multiplex PCR, and TCRdb holds only the in-frame ones, with some missing. The sample records 53,000 or so clones, roughly 84% being singletons. The material sequenced was PBMCs. The source of these receptors is a human donor in good health. Some clones in this sample may be carry-over from other donors' samples.

The chain is built from TRBV11-2 and TRBJ1-1; 8 bases are a match to TRBD1. After removal of 2 bases from V and 6 bases from J, the junction contained 11 bases not matched to a gene. CDR3 size: 16 residues. Looked up from germline, CDR1 is SGHAT and CDR2 is FQNNGV. CDR3 DNA sequence: TGTGCCAGCAGCTTATACTCAGGGGGCTCAGGCCCTGAAGCTTTCTTT. Translating gives CASSLYSGGSGPEAFF.

The V gene is TRBV2, the J gene TRBJ2-1, with D perhaps TRBD2 (6 bases). The CDR3 runs to 14 residues. V gave up 6 bases and J gave up 7 bases, with 16 bases separating them. Germline values: CDR1 SNHLY, CDR2 FYNNEI. CDR3 amino acids: CASRRPGLKNEQFF. In DNA, the CDR3 is TGTGCCAGCAGGAGGCCGGGACTCAAAAATGAGCAGTTCTTC.

This clone appeared once. The chain links TRBV4-1 to TRBJ2-3, with TRBD2 matching 7 bases. Germline CDR1 MGHRA, CDR2 YSYEKL. Unmatched junction bases numbered 7, after V lost 1 base and J lost 3 bases. The CDR3 contains 16 residues. CDR3 DNA sequence: TGCGCCAGCAGCCAAGTTCGCGGGAGTAGAACAGATACGCAGTATTTT. Encoded protein: CASSQVRGSRTDTQYF.

The CDR3 DNA sequence: TGTGCCAGCAGCGGAACAGGTTTACAGCCCCAGCATTTT. It yields the protein CASSGTGLQPQHF. The chain links TRBV7-9 to TRBJ1-5; D is perhaps TRBD1 (5 bases). Per the germline V gene, CDR1 is SEHNR and CDR2 is FQNEAQ (reference sequence). The V end was cut by 5 bases, the J end by 7 bases, with 12 bases between. This CDR3 comprises 13 residues. Together with reference TRBV7-9 and TRBJ1-5, the CDR3 gives the full variable domain: DTGVSQNPRHKITKRGQNVTFRCDPISEHNRLYWYRQTLGQGPEFLTYFQNEAQLEKSRLLSDRFSAERPKGSFSTLEIQRTEQGDSAMYLCASSGTGLQPQHFGDGTRLSIL.

This chain links TRBV5-8 with TRBJ1-1, with D perhaps matching TRBD1 (6 bases). Per germline, CDR1 SGHTS and CDR2 YDEGEE. Between the trimmed V and J ends, which lost 5 bases and 2 bases, there was a span of 16 bases. The CDR3 contains 15 residues. The DNA of the CDR3 is TGTGCCAGCAGTTTCCGAGGACAGATTAACACTGAAGCTTTCTTT. This sequence encodes CASSFRGQINTEAFF.

This clone appeared a single time. The chain has TRBV1 and TRBJ2-7; TRBD2 was called by the table and not checked on the DNA. TRBV1 is a documented pseudogene. The CDR3 is made up of 16 amino acids. The CDR3 nucleotides read TGCACCAGCAGCCAAGAAGAACTAGCTGAAAACTACGAGCAGTACTTC. Translated, it gives CTSSQEELAENYEQYF.

The chain carries TRBV7-2 and TRBJ2-2; maybe TRBD1 (6 bases). This CDR3 comprises 13 residues. The ends were cut back, 6 bases at V and 4 bases at J, with 9 bases in the middle. Germline V gives CDR1 SGHTA, CDR2 FQGNSA. The CDR3 DNA reads as TGTGCCAGCAGGGGGGCTGGCACCGGGGAGCTGTTTTTT. Protein sequence: CASRGAGTGELFF. Complete variable domain (other parts from reference TRBV7-2 and TRBJ2-2): GAGVSQSPSNKVTEKGKDVELRCDPISGHTALYWYRQSLGQGLEFLIYFQGNSAPDKSGLPSDRFSAERTGGSVSTLTIQRTQQEDSAVYLCASRGAGTGELFFGEGSRLTVL.

The chain couples TRBV25-1 to TRBJ1-1, with 9 bases lining up with TRBD1. V gave up 4 bases and J gave up 7 bases; unmatched junction bases: 1. Germline V gene data show CDR1 as MGHDK and CDR2 as SYGVNS. This CDR3 contains 12 residues. The CDR3 DNA reads as TGTGCCAGCAGTGGACAGGGGGTTGAAGCTTTCTTT. Its protein product is CASSGQGVEAFF.

The V and J genes are TRBV7-9 and TRBJ1-4, with 8 positions matching TRBD1. Germline V gene data show CDR1 as SEHNR and CDR2 as FQNEAQ (reference sequence). Trimming cost V 5 bases and J 6 bases; bases outside gene matches: 8. The CDR3 totals 15 residues. CDR3 sequence reads: CASSRRTGRDEKLFF. The CDR3 coding sequence is TGTGCCAGCAGCAGGAGGACAGGGAGGGATGAAAAACTGTTTTTT.

CDR3 sequence reads: CSVELLVTVNSYEQYF. CDR3 coding DNA: TGCAGCGTTGAACTTCTTGTGACAGTTAACTCCTACGAGCAGTACTTC. The rearrangement uses TRBV29-1 and TRBJ2-7, with a tentative D call TRBD1 (5 bases). Germline-derived CDR1 and CDR2 are SQVTM and ANQGSEA. The germline V and J ends were trimmed by 2 bases and 0 bases, with 17 bases remaining between them. CDR3 size: 16 residues.

This clone was detected only a few times. This chain connects TRBV4-3 to TRBJ1-1; TRBD1 is a possible D gene (5 bases). The CDR3 has 14 residues. Per the germline V gene, CDR1 is LGHNA and CDR2 is YSLEER. Trimming left V 0 bases short and J 3 bases short, with 8 bases between. CDR3 in DNA: TGCGCCAGCAGCCAAGATCCGGGGGACACTGAAGCTTTCTTT. Encoded protein: CASSQDPGDTEAFF.

The gene calls are TRBV4-2 and TRBJ2-3; D remains unclear. Trimming took off 1 base at V and 5 bases at J, with 10 bases between the two ends. Germline CDR1 LGHNA, CDR2 YNFKEQ. CDR3 length: 14 amino acids. As DNA, the CDR3 is TGTGCCAGCAGCCAAGGGTCTAGTAGAGATACGCAGTATTTT. Amino acids: CASSQGSSRDTQYF.

J is TRBJ1-6 and V is TRBV4-2; D may be TRBD1 (5 bases). The V gene's germline CDR1 is LGHNA and CDR2 YNFKEQ. Trimming removed 1 base at V and 14 bases at J, with 18 bases between. The CDR3 length is 15 residues. The CDR3 coding sequence is TGTGCCAGCAGCCAAGTAGACAGTGGGCGCTCGGCCCTCCACTTT. It codes for CASSQVDSGRSALHF.

The chain has TRBV9 and TRBJ2-2; 9 bases fit TRBD2. The CDR3 sequence is 17 residues long. Losses at the gene ends were 5 bases for V and 1 base for J; bases not matched to a gene: 9. Germline CDR1 and CDR2: SGDLS and YYNGEE. CDR3 nucleotides: TGTGCCAGCAGGCCTACTGGCGGGGGGGGGAACACCGGGGAGCTGTTTTTT. Its protein product is CASRPTGGGGNTGELFF.

The chain recombines TRBV6-5 with TRBJ2-1, with 8 bases aligning to TRBD2. The trim removed 0 bases at V and 3 bases at J, leaving 4 bases unmatched. Germline CDR1 is MNHEY and CDR2 is SVGAGI. This CDR3 region has 16 residues. CDR3 coding DNA: TGTGCCAGCAGTTACTCGGGGACTAGGGACTACAATGAGCAGTTCTTC. Encoded protein: CASSYSGTRDYNEQFF.

The rearrangement joins TRBV7-2 to TRBJ2-5; D is unclear. Per germline, CDR1 SGHTA and CDR2 FQGNSA. Trimming pared 2 bases from V and 3 bases from J, leaving 7 bases between. The CDR3 is 13 residues long. The CDR3 DNA follows: TGTGCCAGCAGCTTACGGCAGGAAGAGACCCAGTACTTC. Translated: CASSLRQEETQYF.

The genes are TRBV14 and TRBJ2-7; TRBD1 matches 11 bases. V shed 0 bases, J shed 3 bases, and the junction held 4 bases outside the gene matches. The CDR3 totals 16 residues. In germline, CDR1 is SGHDN, CDR2 FVKESK. The CDR3 DNA is TGTGCCAGCAGCCAAGATTTTGGGACAGGGGGCTACGAGCAGTACTTC. This codes for CASSQDFGTGGYEQYF.

This clone was observed a single time. This chain links TRBV11-2 with TRBJ2-7; D uncertain. CDR3 length equals 14 residues. Deletions cut 1 base from V and 0 bases from J, with 7 bases between. Per germline, CDR1 SGHAT and CDR2 FQNNGV. The CDR3 DNA sequence: TGTGCCAGCAGCTTAGCTGGGCTCTCCTACGAGCAGTACTTC. Protein: CASSLAGLSYEQYF.

The chain has TRBV11-2 and TRBJ1-2; a possible D gene is TRBD1 (6 bases). The CDR3 extends over 15 amino acids. Germline loops: CDR1 SGHAT, CDR2 FQNNGV. Trimming left V 4 bases short and J 0 bases short, with 12 bases between. The chain's CDR3 is CASSSTGTTNYGYTF. In DNA, the CDR3 is TGTGCCAGCAGCTCCACCGGGACAACTAACTATGGCTACACCTTC.

The chain combines TRBV30 with TRBJ1-6; 8 bases agree with TRBD1. Losses at the gene ends were 3 bases for V and 10 bases for J; bases not matched to a gene: 11. CDR3 length: 15 residues. Germline CDR1 is GTSNPN and CDR2 is SVGIG (reference sequence). The CDR3 nucleotides are TGTGCCTGGAGATCGGCGGGACAGGACGGATCACCCCTCCACTTT. Translation: CAWRSAGQDGSPLHF.

This rearrangement joins TRBV15 to TRBJ1-1, with 7 positions matching TRBD1. CDR1 and CDR2 (germline): LNHNV, YYDKDF (reference sequence). CDR3 length equals 16 residues. With 4 bases clipped from V and 0 bases from J, the junction kept 8 bases outside the gene matches. Here the CDR3 reads CATSNFGQGVNTEAFF. The CDR3 bases are TGTGCCACCAGCAATTTTGGTCAGGGGGTGAACACTGAAGCTTTCTTT. The full variable domain, its missing parts supplied by reference TRBV15 and TRBJ1-1, is DAMVIQNPRYQVTQFGKPVTLSCSQTLNHNVMYWYQQKSSQAPKLLFHYYDKDFNNEADTPDNFQSRRPNTSFCFLDIRSPGLGDTAMYLCATSNFGQGVNTEAFFGQGTRLTVV.